One and the same sample provided the 5 T cell receptor beta chains below, sequenced in a study of blood T cells in healthy people across ages. The second PCR ran about 6 to 12 cycles with a sample-barcoded 5' primer and J-beta primers. TCRdb analysed the 5' RACE reads with MiXCR anew, one entry per CDR3 protein. The sample consists of roughly 800,000 distinct CDR3 sequences, around a quarter of them appearing once. The same data also contributed to another study, on T cells of mothers and their children.

Source material: blood. Every receptor here comes from a boy younger than 18 in good health.

The chain joins TRBV28 to TRBJ1-5, with D perhaps matching TRBD1 (6 bases). The CDR3 consists of 13 residues. Trimming left V 5 bases short and J 5 bases short, with 10 bases between. CDR1 and CDR2 (germline): MDHEN, SYDVKM. For the CDR3, the DNA is TGTGCCAGCAGTGGGACATTGTATCAGCCCCAGCATTTT. It codes for CASSGTLYQPQHF.

The chain recombines TRBV20-1 with TRBJ1-2; D perhaps matches TRBD1 (5 bases). The germline V gene encodes CDR1 DFQATT and CDR2 SNEGSKA (reference sequence). This CDR3 contains 13 residues. V dropped 5 bases and J dropped 5 bases, with 15 bases sitting between them. The CDR3: CSASPGTLYGYTF. DNA for the CDR3: TGCAGTGCTTCCCCCGGGACCCTATATGGCTACACCTTC.

The sample holds a few counts of this clonotype. The rearrangement links TRBV10-3 to TRBJ2-5; 7 bases map to TRBD1. The CDR3 is 13 amino acids. Trimming cost V 4 bases and J 2 bases; bases outside gene matches: 1. Germline CDR1 reads ENHRY; CDR2 reads SYGVKD. The DNA for the CDR3 is TGTGCCATCAGTGCACAGGGGCAAGAGACCCAGTACTTC. Its protein is CAISAQGQETQYF.

This clonotype has more than one count but fewer than ten. The chain links TRBV20-1 to TRBJ2-5; D may be TRBD1 (6 bases). The J call may be incorrect, as the DNA end agrees better with TRBJ2-7. The CDR3 contains 13 residues. CDR1 DFQATT and CDR2 SNEGSKA come from the germline V gene (reference sequence). In nucleotides, the CDR3 is TGCAGTGCTAGAGATACAGGGAACTACGAGCAGTACTTC. Translation gives CSARDTGNYEQYF.

The CDR3 protein is CASAGATRESGSYEQYF. The CDR3 DNA follows: TGTGCCAGCGCAGGGGCTACGCGGGAGTCAGGGTCCTACGAGCAGTACTTC. The chain couples TRBV28 to TRBJ2-5, with a weak D call TRBD2 (7 bases). TRBJ2-7 matches the DNA end more closely, so the J call is doubtful. The CDR3 runs to 17 residues. Per germline, CDR1 MDHEN and CDR2 SYDVKM.